The 10 T cell receptor beta chains below were found in one sample sequenced in a study of blood T cells in healthy people across ages. Then a second PCR, running roughly 7 to 11 cycles, was carried out with a sample-barcoded 5' primer and a J-beta primer mix. TCRdb itself ran the 5' RACE reads through MiXCR, one entry per CDR3 protein. Seen here are about 570,000 distinct CDR3 sequences, 25% to 30% observed once, and the top ten hold approximately 18%. Sequenced sample: blood. Source of these receptors: a woman in her 70s in good health.

This clonotype was detected a few times. The chain carries TRBV27 and TRBJ1-4; TRBD1 agrees at 10 bases. Trimming cost V 6 bases and J 6 bases; bases outside gene matches: 4. Per germline, CDR1 MNHEY and CDR2 SMNVEV (reference sequence). The CDR3 has 14 residues. This CDR3 is CASRSGQGYEKLFF. The CDR3 bases are TGTGCCAGCAGATCGGGACAGGGGTATGAAAAACTGTTTTTT.

J is TRBJ1-2 and V is TRBV4-2, with 7 nucleotides matching TRBD1. The CDR3 consists of 15 residues. Germline V gene lookup returns CDR1 LGHNA and CDR2 YNFKEQ. J gave up 3 bases and V 1 base, and 5 bases lay outside the gene matches. The DNA of the CDR3 is TGTGCCAGCAGCCAAGTGGGACAGCCAGACTATGGCTACACCTTC. Translated, it gives CASSQVGQPDYGYTF.

This clonotype has only a few counts. The chain employs TRBV30 and TRBJ2-7; TRBD1 is a possible D gene (5 bases). The CDR3 extends over 12 amino acids. Germline assignment: CDR1 GTSNPN and CDR2 SVGIG (reference sequence). The ends were cut back, 3 bases at V and 0 bases at J, with 6 bases in the middle. As DNA, the CDR3 is TGTGCCTGGAGCGACAGCTCCTACGAGCAGTACTTC. This codes for CAWSDSSYEQYF.

This clonotype has just a few counts. This chain joins TRBV20-1 and TRBJ2-7; TRBD2 matches at 8 bases. The CDR3 has 15 amino acids. V dropped 1 base and J dropped 3; count of bases not matched to a gene: 8. Germline V CDR1 and CDR2: DFQATT, SNEGSKA (reference sequence). CDR3 nucleotides: TGCAGTGCTAGAGCCCCCTCGAGCGGGGGCTACGAGCAGTACTTC. Its translation is CSARAPSSGGYEQYF.

This clonotype has at least ten counts. This chain uses TRBV29-1 with TRBJ2-5; D is perhaps TRBD1 or TRBD2 (5 bases each). V was clipped by 3 bases and J by 5 bases, with 7 bases between them. Germline CDR1 and CDR2: SQVTM and ANQGSEA. The CDR3 consists of 11 residues. The CDR3 here is CSVDRDETQYF. Here the CDR3 DNA reads TGCAGCGTTGACAGGGACGAGACCCAGTACTTC.

The chain carries TRBV20-1 and TRBJ2-3; 9 positions agree with TRBD2. CDR3 length: 19 residues. V was pared by 2 bases and J by 3 bases, with 18 bases of the junction left unmatched. Germline V gene lookup returns CDR1 DFQATT and CDR2 SNEGSKA (reference sequence). In nucleotides, the CDR3 is TGCAGTGCTAGAATAGCGGGCCCACTTCTAGCGGGGACTACAGATACGCAGTATTTT. Its protein product is CSARIAGPLLAGTTDTQYF.

This clonotype was detected only a few times. This chain uses TRBV2 with TRBJ2-7; 7 nucleotides line up with TRBD1. The germline gives CDR1 SNHLY, CDR2 FYNNEI. V lost 5 bases to trimming and J lost 3 bases; unmatched junction nucleotides: 7. There are 14 residues in the CDR3. This CDR3 reads CASSRQGQYYEQYF. CDR3 coding DNA: TGTGCCAGCAGTAGACAGGGACAGTACTACGAGCAGTACTTC.

J is TRBJ1-3 and V is TRBV6-5; D unclear. The CDR3 has 15 residues. Germline V gives CDR1 MNHEY, CDR2 SVGAGI. Trimming cost V 5 bases and J 4 bases, with 15 bases left between them. CDR3 nucleotides: TGTGCCAGCAGTCTGGTCCCAGGATGGGGAAACACCATATATTTT. This sequence encodes CASSLVPGWGNTIYF.

Remarks on this clonotype: One end of the junction is discordant with germline, which a read error may explain. This chain joins TRBV11-2 and TRBJ1-2; D call uncertain. There are 13 residues in the CDR3. Germline V gene lookup returns CDR1 SGHAT and CDR2 FQNNGV. CDR3 in amino acids: CASSPYKAYGYPF. Here the CDR3 DNA reads TGTGCCAGCAGCCCCTATAAGGCCTATGGCTACCCCTTC. The variable domain in full, completed from reference TRBV11-2 and TRBJ1-2, reads EAGVAQSPRYKIIEKRQSVAFWCNPISGHATLYWYQQILGQGPKLLIQFQNNGVVDDSQLPKDRFSAERLKGVDSTLKIQPAKLEDSAVYLCASSPYKAYGYPFGSGTRLTVV.

CDR3 residues: CASSLESTKDTQYF. The CDR3 nucleotides read TGTGCCAGCAGCTTGGAGTCGACAAAAGATACGCAGTATTTT. V usage is TRBV3-1 and J usage is TRBJ2-3; D gene ambiguous. The CDR3 sequence is 14 residues long. V was cut by 5 bases and J by 5 bases, with 14 bases left in between. CDR1 and CDR2 from the germline V gene are LGHDT and YNNKEL (reference sequence).